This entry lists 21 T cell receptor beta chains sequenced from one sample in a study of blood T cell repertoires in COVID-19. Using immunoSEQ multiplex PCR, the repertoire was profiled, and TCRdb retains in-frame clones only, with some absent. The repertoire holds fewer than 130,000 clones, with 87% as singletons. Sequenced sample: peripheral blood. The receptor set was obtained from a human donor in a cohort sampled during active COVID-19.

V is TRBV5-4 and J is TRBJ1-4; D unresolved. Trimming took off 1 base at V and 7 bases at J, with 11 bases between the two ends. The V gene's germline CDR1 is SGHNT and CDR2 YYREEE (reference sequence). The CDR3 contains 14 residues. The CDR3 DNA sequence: TGTGCCAGCAGCTTGAAGGCGGCGGGTGAAAAACTGTTTTTT. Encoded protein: CASSLKAAGEKLFF.

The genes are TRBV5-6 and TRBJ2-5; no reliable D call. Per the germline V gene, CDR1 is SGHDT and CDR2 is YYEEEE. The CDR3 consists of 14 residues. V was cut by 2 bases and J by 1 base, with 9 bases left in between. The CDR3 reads CASSLSQLQETQYF. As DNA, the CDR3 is TGTGCCAGCAGCTTATCACAGCTCCAAGAGACCCAGTACTTC.

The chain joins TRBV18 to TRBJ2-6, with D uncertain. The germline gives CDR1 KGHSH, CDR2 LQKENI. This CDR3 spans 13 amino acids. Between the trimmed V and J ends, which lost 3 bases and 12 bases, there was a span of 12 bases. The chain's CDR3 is CASSPGQTVVLTF. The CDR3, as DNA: TGTGCCAGCTCACCTGGGCAAACCGTCGTCCTGACTTTC. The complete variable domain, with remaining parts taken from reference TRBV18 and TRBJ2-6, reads NAGVMQNPRHLVRRRGQEARLRCSPMKGHSHVYWYRQLPEEGLKFMVYLQKENIIDESGMPKERFSAEFPKEGPSILRIQQVVRGDSAAYFCASSPGQTVVLTFGAGSRLTVL.

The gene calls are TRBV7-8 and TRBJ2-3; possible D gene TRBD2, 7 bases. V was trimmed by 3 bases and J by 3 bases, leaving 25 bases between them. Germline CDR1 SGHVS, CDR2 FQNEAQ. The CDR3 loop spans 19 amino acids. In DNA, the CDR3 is TGTGCCAGCAGCTTTCGAGGTCGAGGGGGAGGGAGCTTAACAGATACGCAGTATTTT. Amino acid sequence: CASSFRGRGGGSLTDTQYF. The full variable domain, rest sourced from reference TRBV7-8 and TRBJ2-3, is GAGVSQSPRYKVAKRGQDVALRCDPISGHVSLFWYQQALGQGPEFLTYFQNEAQLDKSGLPSDRFFAERPEGSVSTLKIQRTQQEDSAVYLCASSFRGRGGGSLTDTQYFGPGTRLTVL.

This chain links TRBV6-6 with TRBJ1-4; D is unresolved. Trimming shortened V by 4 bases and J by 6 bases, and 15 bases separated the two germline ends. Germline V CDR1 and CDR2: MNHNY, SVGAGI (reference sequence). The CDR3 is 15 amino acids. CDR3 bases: TGTGCCAGCAGTTCCCTGGGGAGGACGGATGAAAAACTGTTTTTT. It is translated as CASSSLGRTDEKLFF.

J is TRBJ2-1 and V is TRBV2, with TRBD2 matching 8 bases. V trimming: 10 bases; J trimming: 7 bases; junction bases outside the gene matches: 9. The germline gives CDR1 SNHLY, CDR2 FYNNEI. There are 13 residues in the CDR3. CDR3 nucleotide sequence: TGTGCCACCGGGCGGGGGGCGAGTAATGAGCAGTTCTTC. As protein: CATGRGASNEQFF.

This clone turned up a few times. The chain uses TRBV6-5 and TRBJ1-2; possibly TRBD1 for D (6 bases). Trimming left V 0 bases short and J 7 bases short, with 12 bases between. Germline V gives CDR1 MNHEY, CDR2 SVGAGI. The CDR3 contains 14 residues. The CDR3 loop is CASSYSSGVLGYTF. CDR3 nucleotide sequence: TGTGCCAGCAGTTACTCGTCAGGGGTGCTTGGCTACACCTTC.

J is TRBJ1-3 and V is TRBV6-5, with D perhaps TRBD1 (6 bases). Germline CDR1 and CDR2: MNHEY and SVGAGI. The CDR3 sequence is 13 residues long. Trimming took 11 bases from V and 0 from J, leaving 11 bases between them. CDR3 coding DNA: TGTGCCGGACAGATAAGCTCTGGAAACACCATATATTTT. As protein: CAGQISSGNTIYF.

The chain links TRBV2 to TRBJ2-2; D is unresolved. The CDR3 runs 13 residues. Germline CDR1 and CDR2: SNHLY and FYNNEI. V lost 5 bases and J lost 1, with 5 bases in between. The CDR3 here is CASSQLNTGELFF. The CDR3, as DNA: TGTGCCAGCAGTCAGTTGAACACCGGGGAGCTGTTTTTT.

CDR3: CASSLGQGPYNEQFF. The CDR3 region has the DNA TGCGCCAGCAGCCTCGGACAGGGCCCTTACAATGAGCAGTTCTTC. The genes are TRBV5-1 and TRBJ2-1, with 8 nucleotides matching TRBD1. V trimming: 4 bases; J trimming: 4 bases; junction bases outside the gene matches: 7. Germline lookup yields CDR1 SGHRS and CDR2 YFSETQ. The CDR3 contains 15 residues. Full variable domain (remainder filled in from reference TRBV5-1 and TRBJ2-1): KAGVTQTPRYLIKTRGQQVTLSCSPISGHRSVSWYQQTPGQGLQFLFEYFSETQRNKGNFPGRFSGRQFSNSRSEMNVSTLELGDSALYLCASSLGQGPYNEQFFGPGTRLTVL.

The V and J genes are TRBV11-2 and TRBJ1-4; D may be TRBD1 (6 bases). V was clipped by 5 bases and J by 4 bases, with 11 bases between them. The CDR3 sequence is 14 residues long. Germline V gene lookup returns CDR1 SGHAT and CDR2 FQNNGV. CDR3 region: CASSLGQINEKLFF. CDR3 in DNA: TGTGCCAGCAGCCTCGGACAGATTAATGAAAAACTGTTTTTT.

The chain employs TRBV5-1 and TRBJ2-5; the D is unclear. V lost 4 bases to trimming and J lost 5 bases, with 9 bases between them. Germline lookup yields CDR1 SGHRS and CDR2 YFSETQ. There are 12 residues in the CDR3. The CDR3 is CASSNQRETQYF. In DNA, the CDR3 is TGCGCCAGCAGCAATCAGCGCGAGACCCAGTACTTC.

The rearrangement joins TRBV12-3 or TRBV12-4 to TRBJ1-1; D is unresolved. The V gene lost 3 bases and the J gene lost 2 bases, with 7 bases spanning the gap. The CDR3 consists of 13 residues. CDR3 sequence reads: CASSFGQNTEAFF. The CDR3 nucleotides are TGTGCCAGCAGTTTCGGTCAAAACACTGAAGCTTTCTTT.

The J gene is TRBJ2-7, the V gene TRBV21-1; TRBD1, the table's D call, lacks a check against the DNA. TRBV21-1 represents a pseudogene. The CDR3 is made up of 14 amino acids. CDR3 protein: CASSETGEYYEQYF. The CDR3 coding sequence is TGTGCCAGCAGCGAGACAGGGGAATACTACGAGCAGTACTTC.

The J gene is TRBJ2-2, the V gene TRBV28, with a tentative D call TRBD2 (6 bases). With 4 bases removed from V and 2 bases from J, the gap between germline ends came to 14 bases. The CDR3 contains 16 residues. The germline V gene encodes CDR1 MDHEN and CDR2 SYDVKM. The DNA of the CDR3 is TGTGCCAGCAGTTCTGGGGACTTCCACAACACCGGGGAGCTGTTTTTT. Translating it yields CASSSGDFHNTGELFF.

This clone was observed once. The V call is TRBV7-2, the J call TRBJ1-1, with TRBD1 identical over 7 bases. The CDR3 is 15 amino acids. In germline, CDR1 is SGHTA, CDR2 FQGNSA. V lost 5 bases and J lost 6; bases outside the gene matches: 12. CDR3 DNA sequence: TGTGCCAGCAGCCCTCGGACAGGAGCCCCCTCTGAAGCTTTCTTT. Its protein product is CASSPRTGAPSEAFF.

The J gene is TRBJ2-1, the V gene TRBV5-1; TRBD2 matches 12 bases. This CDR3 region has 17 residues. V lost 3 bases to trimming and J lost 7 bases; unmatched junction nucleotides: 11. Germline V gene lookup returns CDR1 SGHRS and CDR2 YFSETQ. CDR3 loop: CASSSRTSGTVRNEQFF. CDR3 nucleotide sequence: TGCGCCAGCAGCTCGAGGACTAGCGGGACTGTTCGGAATGAGCAGTTCTTC.

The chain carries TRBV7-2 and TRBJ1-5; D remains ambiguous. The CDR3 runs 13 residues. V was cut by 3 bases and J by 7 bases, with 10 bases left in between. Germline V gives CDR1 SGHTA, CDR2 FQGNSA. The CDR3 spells CASSFGSRQPQHF. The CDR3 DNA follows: TGTGCCAGCAGCTTCGGGTCTCGGCAGCCCCAGCATTTT.

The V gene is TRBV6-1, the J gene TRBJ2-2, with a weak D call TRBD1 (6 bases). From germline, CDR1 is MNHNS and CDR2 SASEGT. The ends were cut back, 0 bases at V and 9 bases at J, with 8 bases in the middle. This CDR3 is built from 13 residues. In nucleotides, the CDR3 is TGTGCCAGCAGTGAAGCAGACAGGAGGGAGCTGTTTTTT. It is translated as CASSEADRRELFF.

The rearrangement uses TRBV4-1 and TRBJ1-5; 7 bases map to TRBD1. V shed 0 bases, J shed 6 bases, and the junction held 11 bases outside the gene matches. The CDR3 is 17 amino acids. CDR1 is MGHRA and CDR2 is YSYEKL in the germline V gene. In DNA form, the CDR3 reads TGCGCCAGCAGCCAAGATGTTAGGCAGGGGGTAGGTCAGCCCCAGCATTTT. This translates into CASSQDVRQGVGQPQHF.

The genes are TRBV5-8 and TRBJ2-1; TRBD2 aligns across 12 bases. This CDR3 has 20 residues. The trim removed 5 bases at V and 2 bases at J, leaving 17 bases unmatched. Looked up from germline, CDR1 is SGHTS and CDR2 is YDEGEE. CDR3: CASRKEQGLAGRGAYNEQFF. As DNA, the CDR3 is TGTGCCAGCAGAAAGGAACAAGGACTAGCGGGGCGGGGGGCCTACAATGAGCAGTTCTTC.